A single T cell receptor (beta chain) is shown here with its context. A minimum of 7 million PBMCs was isolated per sample. These data come from a study of blood T cells in healthy people across ages. CDR1 and CDR2 from the germline V gene are DFQATT and SNEGSKA (reference sequence). The CDR3 has 16 residues. Losses at the gene ends were 0 bases for V and 4 bases for J; bases not matched to a gene: 12. A second PCR, run for about 7 to 11 cycles, used a sample-barcoded 5' primer plus a J-beta primer mix. One entry per CDR3 protein results from TCRdb running MiXCR on the 5' RACE reads. The top ten clones hold about 20% of a sample with about 730,000 distinct CDR3 sequences, approximately 43% of them seen once.

The chain has TRBV20-1 and TRBJ2-7; the match to TRBD1 covers 7 bases. This receptor was identified in an older woman in good health. Sequenced input: blood. The CDR3: CSARDPRTGGFYEQYF. CDR3 sequence (DNA): TGCAGTGCTAGAGACCCCCGGACAGGTGGGTTTTACGAGCAGTACTTC.